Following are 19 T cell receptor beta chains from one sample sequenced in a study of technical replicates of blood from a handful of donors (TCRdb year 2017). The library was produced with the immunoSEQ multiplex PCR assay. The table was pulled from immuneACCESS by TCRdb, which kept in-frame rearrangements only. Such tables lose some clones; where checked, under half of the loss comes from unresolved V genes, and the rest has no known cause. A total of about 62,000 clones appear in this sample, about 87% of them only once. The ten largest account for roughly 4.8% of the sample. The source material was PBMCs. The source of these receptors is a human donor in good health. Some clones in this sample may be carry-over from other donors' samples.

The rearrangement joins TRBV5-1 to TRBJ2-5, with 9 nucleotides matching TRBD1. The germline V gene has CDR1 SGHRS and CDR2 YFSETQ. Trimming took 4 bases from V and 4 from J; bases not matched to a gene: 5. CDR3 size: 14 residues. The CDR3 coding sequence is TGCGCCAGCAGCACAGGGGGCGCAGGAGAGACCCAGTACTTC. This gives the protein CASSTGGAGETQYF.

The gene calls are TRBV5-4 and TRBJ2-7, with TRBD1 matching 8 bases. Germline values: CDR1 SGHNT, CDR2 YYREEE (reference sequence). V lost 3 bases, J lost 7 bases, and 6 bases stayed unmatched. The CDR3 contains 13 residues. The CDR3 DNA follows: TGTGCCAGCAGCTACTCACAGGGGGGAGAGCAGTACTTC. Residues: CASSYSQGGEQYF.

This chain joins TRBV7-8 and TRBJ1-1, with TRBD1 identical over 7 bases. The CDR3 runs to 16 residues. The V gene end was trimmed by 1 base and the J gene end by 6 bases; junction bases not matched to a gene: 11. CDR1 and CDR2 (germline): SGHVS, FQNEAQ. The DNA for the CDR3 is TGTGCCAGCAGCTTAGGGGGCGGAGACAGGGAGGCTGAAGCTTTCTTT. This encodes CASSLGGGDREAEAFF.

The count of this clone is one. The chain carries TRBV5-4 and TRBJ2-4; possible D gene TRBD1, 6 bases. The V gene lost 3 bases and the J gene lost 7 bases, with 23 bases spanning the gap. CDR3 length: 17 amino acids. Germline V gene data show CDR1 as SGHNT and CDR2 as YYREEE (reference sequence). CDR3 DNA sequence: TGTGCCAGCAGCTCCGACGGGGACATCCGTAAAAATAACATTCAGTACTTC. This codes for CASSSDGDIRKNNIQYF.

The CDR3 here is CASSLGLIETQYF. CDR3 in DNA: TGTGCCAGCAGCTTAGGCCTAATTGAGACCCAGTACTTC. The V and J genes are TRBV7-2 and TRBJ2-5; D is undetermined. Trimming left V 1 base short and J 5 bases short, with 8 bases between. Germline values: CDR1 SGHTA, CDR2 FQGNSA. The length of the CDR3 is 13 residues. The full variable domain, in which reference TRBV7-2 and TRBJ2-5 provide the parts outside the CDR3, is GAGVSQSPSNKVTEKGKDVELRCDPISGHTALYWYRQSLGQGLEFLIYFQGNSAPDKSGLPSDRFSAERTGGSVSTLTIQRTQQEDSAVYLCASSLGLIETQYFGPGTRLLVL.

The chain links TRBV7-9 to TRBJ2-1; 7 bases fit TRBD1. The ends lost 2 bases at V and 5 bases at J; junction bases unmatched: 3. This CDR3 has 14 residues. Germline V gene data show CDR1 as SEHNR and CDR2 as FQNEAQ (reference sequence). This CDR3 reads CASSLQGQHNEQFF. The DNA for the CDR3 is TGTGCCAGCAGCTTACAGGGACAGCACAATGAGCAGTTCTTC.

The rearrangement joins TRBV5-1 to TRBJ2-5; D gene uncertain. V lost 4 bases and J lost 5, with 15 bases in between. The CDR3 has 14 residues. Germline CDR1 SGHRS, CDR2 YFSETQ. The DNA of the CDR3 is TGCGCCAGCAGCGCCCAACTGGGCAGGGAGACCCAGTACTTC. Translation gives CASSAQLGRETQYF.

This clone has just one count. CDR3: CASSSQTSGRRYF. CDR3 bases: TGTGCCAGCAGTTCACAGACTAGCGGGAGGCGGTACTTC. The chain employs TRBV6-5 and TRBJ2-4; 13 nucleotides align to TRBD2. Germline V gene sequence: CDR1 MNHEY, CDR2 SVGAGI. The CDR3 sequence is 13 residues long. Losses at the gene ends were 4 bases for V and 15 bases for J; bases not matched to a gene: 6.

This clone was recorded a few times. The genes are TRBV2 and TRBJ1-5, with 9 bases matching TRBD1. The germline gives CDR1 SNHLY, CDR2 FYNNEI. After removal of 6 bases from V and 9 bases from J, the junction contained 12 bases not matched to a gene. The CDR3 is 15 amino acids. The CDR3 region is CASRATGGAGSPQHF. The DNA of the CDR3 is TGTGCCAGCAGGGCGACAGGGGGAGCTGGATCGCCCCAGCATTTT. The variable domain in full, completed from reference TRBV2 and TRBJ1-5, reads EPEVTQTPSHQVTQMGQEVILRCVPISNHLYFYWYRQILGQKVEFLVSFYNNEISEKSEIFDDQFSVERPDGSNFTLKIRSTKLEDSAMYFCASRATGGAGSPQHFGDGTRLSIL.

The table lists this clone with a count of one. The CDR3 region has the DNA TGCAGTGCTAGCCGCCGCGGTGAAGCTTTCTTT. Its protein is CSASRRGEAFF. V is TRBV20-1 and J is TRBJ1-1; D is unresolved. Deletions cut 3 bases from V and 7 bases from J, with 9 bases between. CDR1 is DFQATT and CDR2 is SNEGSKA in the germline V gene (reference sequence). The CDR3 runs 11 residues.

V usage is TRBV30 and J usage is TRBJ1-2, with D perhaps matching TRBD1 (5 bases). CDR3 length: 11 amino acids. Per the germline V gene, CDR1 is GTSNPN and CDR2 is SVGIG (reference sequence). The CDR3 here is CAVRVRGGYTF. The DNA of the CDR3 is TGTGCGGTCAGGGTGCGGGGTGGCTACACCTTC.

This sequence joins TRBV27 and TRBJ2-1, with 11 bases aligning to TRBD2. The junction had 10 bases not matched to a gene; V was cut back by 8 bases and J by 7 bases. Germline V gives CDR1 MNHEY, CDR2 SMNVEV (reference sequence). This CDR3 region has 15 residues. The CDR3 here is CASQYSGRAVNEQFF. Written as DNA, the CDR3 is TGTGCCAGCCAGTATAGCGGGAGGGCCGTTAATGAGCAGTTCTTC.

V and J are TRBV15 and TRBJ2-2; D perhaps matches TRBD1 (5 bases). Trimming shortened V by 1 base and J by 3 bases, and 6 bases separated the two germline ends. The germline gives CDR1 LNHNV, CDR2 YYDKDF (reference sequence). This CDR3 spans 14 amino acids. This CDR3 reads CATSRGQHTGELFF. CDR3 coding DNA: TGTGCCACCAGCAGAGGACAGCACACCGGGGAGCTGTTTTTT. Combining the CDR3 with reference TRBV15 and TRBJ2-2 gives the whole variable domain DAMVIQNPRYQVTQFGKPVTLSCSQTLNHNVMYWYQQKSSQAPKLLFHYYDKDFNNEADTPDNFQSRRPNTSFCFLDIRSPGLGDTAMYLCATSRGQHTGELFFGEGSRLTVL.

The CDR3 nucleotides read TGCAGCGGTCGACAGGGGAGCTCCTACAATGAGCAGTTCTTC. Translated: CSGRQGSSYNEQFF. The J gene is TRBJ2-1, the V gene TRBV29-1, with 8 bases lining up with TRBD1. The CDR3 has 14 residues. V dropped 7 bases and J dropped 0; count of bases not matched to a gene: 5. Germline V gene sequence: CDR1 SQVTM, CDR2 ANQGSEA.

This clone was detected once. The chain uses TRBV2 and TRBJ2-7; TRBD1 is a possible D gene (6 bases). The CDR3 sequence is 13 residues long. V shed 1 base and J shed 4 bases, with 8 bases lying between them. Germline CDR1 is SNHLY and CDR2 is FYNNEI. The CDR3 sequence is CASSEVTGYEQYF. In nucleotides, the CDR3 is TGTGCCAGCAGTGAAGTGACAGGTTACGAGCAGTACTTC. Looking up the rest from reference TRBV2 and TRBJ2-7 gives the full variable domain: EPEVTQTPSHQVTQMGQEVILRCVPISNHLYFYWYRQILGQKVEFLVSFYNNEISEKSEIFDDQFSVERPDGSNFTLKIRSTKLEDSAMYFCASSEVTGYEQYFGPGTRLTVT.

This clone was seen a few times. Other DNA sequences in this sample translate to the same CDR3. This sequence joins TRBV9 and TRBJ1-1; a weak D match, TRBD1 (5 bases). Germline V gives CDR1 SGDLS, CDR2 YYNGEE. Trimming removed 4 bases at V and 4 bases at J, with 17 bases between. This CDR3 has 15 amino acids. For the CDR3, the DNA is TGTGCCAGCAGCCCAAAAGGGGTGTTAGGCACTGAAGCTTTCTTT. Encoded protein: CASSPKGVLGTEAFF.

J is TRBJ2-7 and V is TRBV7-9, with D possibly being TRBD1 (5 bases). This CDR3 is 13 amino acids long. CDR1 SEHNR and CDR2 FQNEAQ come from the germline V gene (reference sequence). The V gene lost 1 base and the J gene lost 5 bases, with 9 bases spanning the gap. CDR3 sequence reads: CASSLVGANEQYF. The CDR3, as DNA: TGTGCCAGCAGCTTAGTAGGGGCCAACGAGCAGTACTTC.

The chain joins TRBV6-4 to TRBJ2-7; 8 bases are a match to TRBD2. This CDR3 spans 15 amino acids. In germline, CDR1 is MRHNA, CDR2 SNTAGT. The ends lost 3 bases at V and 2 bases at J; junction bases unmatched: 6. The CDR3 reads CASSEGAGGPYEQYF. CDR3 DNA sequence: TGTGCCAGCAGTGAAGGGGCGGGGGGCCCCTACGAGCAGTACTTC.

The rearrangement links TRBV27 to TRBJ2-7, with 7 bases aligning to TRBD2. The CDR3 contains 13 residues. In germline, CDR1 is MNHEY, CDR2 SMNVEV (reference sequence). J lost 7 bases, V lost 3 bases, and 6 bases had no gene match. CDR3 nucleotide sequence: TGTGCCAGCAGTTTCCTCCTGCGGGGGGAGCAGTACTTC. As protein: CASSFLLRGEQYF.